This T cell receptor (beta chain) was retrieved from a study of blood T cell repertoires in COVID-19. Only in-frame clones appear in the TCRdb table, and some are missing; sequencing was by immunoSEQ multiplex PCR. The repertoire consists of 450,000 to 500,000 clones, with 70% to 90% occurring once and the leading ten covering under 9.5%. Trimming removed 0 bases at V and 11 bases at J, with 14 bases between. This CDR3 region has 15 residues. CDR1 and CDR2 from the germline V gene are SNHLY and FYNNEI. This receptor was identified in a woman aged 55-70 years who had recovered from COVID-19. Sequencing was done on a sample of PBMCs or T cells enriched from blood (not recorded which). The rearrangement links TRBV2 to TRBJ1-6; D ambiguous. This CDR3 reads CASSEAIGGVAPLHF. Written as DNA, the CDR3 is TGTGCCAGCAGTGAAGCGATCGGCGGCGTTGCACCCCTCCACTTT.